This T cell receptor (beta chain) was recovered during a study of identical twins. MiXCR was run by TCRdb on the 5' RACE reads, yielding one entry per CDR3 protein. The sample includes under 900,000 distinct CDR3 sequences, around a sixth of them seen just once. A few counts support this clonotype. The length of the CDR3 is 14 residues. Germline values: CDR1 SGHRS, CDR2 YFSETQ. Trimming left V 0 bases short and J 6 bases short, with 12 bases between. The sample also formed part of further work on T cells expressing NK-cell markers.

The clonotype comes from a woman aged 18 to 35 in good health. This sequence joins TRBV5-1 and TRBJ1-1, with a weak D call TRBD1 (5 bases). The sequenced sample consisted of PBMCs. The CDR3: CASSLVGAQAEAFF. As DNA, the CDR3 is TGCGCCAGCAGCTTGGTAGGGGCGCAGGCTGAAGCTTTCTTT.